Sequencing of this T cell receptor beta chain was carried out in a study of blood T cells in healthy people across ages. Germline assignment: CDR1 DFQATT and CDR2 SNEGSKA (reference sequence). J gave up 2 bases and V 5 bases, and 5 bases lay outside the gene matches. The CDR3 runs 15 residues. Primers used in a second PCR of roughly 6 to 12 cycles were a sample-barcoded 5' primer and a J-beta primer mix. TCRdb used MiXCR to reprocess the 5' RACE reads, holding one entry per CDR3 protein. The repertoire holds about 510,000 distinct CDR3 sequences, with about 26% as singletons. This sample also appeared in a second study, on T cells of mothers and their children.

Sample: blood. This TCR was recovered from a boy aged 2-9 years in good health. V is TRBV20-1 and J is TRBJ2-4; 11 nucleotides align to TRBD1. CDR3 DNA: TGCAGTGCTGAGGGACAGGGGGGAACCAAAAACATTCAGTACTTC. Protein sequence: CSAEGQGGTKNIQYF.